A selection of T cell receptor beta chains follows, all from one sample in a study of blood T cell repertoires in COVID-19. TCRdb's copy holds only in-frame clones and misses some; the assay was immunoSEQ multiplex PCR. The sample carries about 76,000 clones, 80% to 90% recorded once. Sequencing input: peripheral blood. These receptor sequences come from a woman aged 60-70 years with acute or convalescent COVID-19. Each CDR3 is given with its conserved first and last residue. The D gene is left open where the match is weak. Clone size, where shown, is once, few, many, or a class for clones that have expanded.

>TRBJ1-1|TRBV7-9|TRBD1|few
TGTGCCAGCAGCTTAGTAGTAGGGGGGACAGGTAAACACGCTGAAGCTTTCTTT
CASSLVVGGTGKHAEAFF
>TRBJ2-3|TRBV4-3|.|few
TGCGCCAGCAGCCCGCAGCGTAGCTCAGATACGCAGTATTTT
CASSPQRSSDTQYF
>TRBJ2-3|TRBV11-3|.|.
TGTGCCAGCAGCTTAGGGAGGGGTTCAGATACGCAGTATTTT
CASSLGRGSDTQYF
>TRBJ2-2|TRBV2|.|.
TGTGCCAGCAGCCAGGGGCCGAACACCGGGGAGCTGTTTTTT
CASSQGPNTGELFF
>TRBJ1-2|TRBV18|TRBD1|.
TGTGCCAGCTCACCTACAGGGGGCGAAAGTGGCTACACCTTC
CASSPTGGESGYTF
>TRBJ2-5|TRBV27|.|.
TGTGCCAGCACCTCAGTGGCCGAAGAGACCCAGTACTTC
CASTSVAEETQYF
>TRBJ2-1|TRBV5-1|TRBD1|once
TGCGCCAGCAGCTTGGCTGGGACAGGGGCCTACAATGAGCAGTTCTTC
CASSLAGTGAYNEQFF
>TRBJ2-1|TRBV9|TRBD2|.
TGTGCCAGCAGCCTGAGCGGGGGGGCCTACAATGAGCAGTTCTTC
CASSLSGGAYNEQFF
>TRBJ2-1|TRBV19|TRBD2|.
TGTGCCAGTAGTCCCGGACTAGCGGGGATCGACAATGAGCAGTTCTTC
CASSPGLAGIDNEQFF
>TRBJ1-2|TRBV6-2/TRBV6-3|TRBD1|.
TGTGCCAGCAGTCTCCAGGGGGGCCTCAACTATGGCTACACCTTC
CASSLQGGLNYGYTF
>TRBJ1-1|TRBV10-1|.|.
TGCGCCAGCAGATTCCAGGCTGGGGGCGAAGCTTTCTTT
CASRFQAGGEAFF
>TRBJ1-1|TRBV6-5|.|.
TGTGCCAGCAGCGTGAGACCTAGACTTGAAGCTTTCTTT
CASSVRPRLEAFF
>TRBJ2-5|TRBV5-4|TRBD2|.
TGTGCCAGCAGCTCCGGCGGGGGGAAAGAGACCCAGTACTTC
CASSSGGGKETQYF
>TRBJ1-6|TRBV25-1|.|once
TGTGCCAGCAGTGACCCCCAAGGAGGTCCCAATTCACCCCTCCACTTT
CASSDPQGGPNSPLHF
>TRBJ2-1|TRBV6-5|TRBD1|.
TGTGCCAGCACCGCCGGGACAGGGTTCTACAATGAGCAGTTCTTC
CASTAGTGFYNEQFF
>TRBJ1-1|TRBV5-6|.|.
TGTGCCAGCAGCTTTCTGGACAGCATGAACACTGAAGCTTTCTTT
CASSFLDSMNTEAFF
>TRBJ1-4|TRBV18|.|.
TGTGCCAGCTCACCATCAGGACAGTACGGTGAAAAACTGTTTTTT
CASSPSGQYGEKLFF
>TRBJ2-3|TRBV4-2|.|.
TGTGCCAGCAGCCAATTTCACTCCACAGATACGCAGTATTTT
CASSQFHSTDTQYF
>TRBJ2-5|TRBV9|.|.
TGTGCCAGCTCGAGGGTTGAAGAGACCCAGTACTTC
CASSRVEETQYF
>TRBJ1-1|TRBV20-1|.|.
TGCAGTGCTAGTTTTCAGAACACTGAAGCTTTCTTT
CSASFQNTEAFF
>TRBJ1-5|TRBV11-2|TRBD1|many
TGTGCCAGCAGCTTATCACCGACAGGGCCCCAGCCCCAGCATTTT
CASSLSPTGPQPQHF
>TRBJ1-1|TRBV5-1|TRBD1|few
TGCGCCAGCAGCAGAACCGGGACAGGGGTTGAAGCTTTCTTT
CASSRTGTGVEAFF
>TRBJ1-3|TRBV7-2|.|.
TGTGCCAGCAGCTTAGGAGAGGGGAGGATTGGAAACACCATATATTTT
CASSLGEGRIGNTIYF
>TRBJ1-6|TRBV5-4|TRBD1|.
TGTGCCAGCAGCTTGGCATCCGGGACAGGGGGAGTAGGGCTCCACTTT
CASSLASGTGGVGLHF
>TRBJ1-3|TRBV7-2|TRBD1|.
TGTGCCAGCAGCCCCGGGGGACAGGGAATATCTGGAAACACCATATATTTT
CASSPGGQGISGNTIYF
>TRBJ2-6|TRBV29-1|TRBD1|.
TGCAGCGTACAGGGGGCCTCTGGGGCCAACGTCCCGACTTTC
CSVQGASGANVPTF
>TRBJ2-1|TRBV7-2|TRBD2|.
TGTGCCAGCAGCCTAGTAGCGGGGGATGAGCAGTTCTTC
CASSLVAGDEQFF
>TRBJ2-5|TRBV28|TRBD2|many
TGTGCCAGCAGCCAACTCGCCTGGGAGCGGGGGGCCTCGGGAGAGACCCAGTACTTC
CASSQLAWERGASGETQYF
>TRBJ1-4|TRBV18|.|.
TGTGCCAGCTCAAGGAGGGATAATGAAAAACTGTTTTTT
CASSRRDNEKLFF
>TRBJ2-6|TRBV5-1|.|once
TGCGCCAGCAGCCTAGACCCCAGCCTCTCTGGGGCCAACGTCCTGACTTTC
CASSLDPSLSGANVLTF
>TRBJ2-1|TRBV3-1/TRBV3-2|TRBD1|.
TGTGCCAGCAGCCTCCCGGGACAGGGGTACAATGAGCAGTTCTTC
CASSLPGQGYNEQFF
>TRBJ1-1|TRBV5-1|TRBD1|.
TGCGCCAGCAGCCAACCGGACAGGGGCGGCACTGAAGCTTTCTTT
CASSQPDRGGTEAFF
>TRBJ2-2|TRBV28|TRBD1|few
TGTGCCAGCAGTTTACTGGGGACAGCGAACACCGGGGAGCTGTTTTTT
CASSLLGTANTGELFF
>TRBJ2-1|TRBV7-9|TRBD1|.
TGTGCCAGCAGCTGGGGACAGCACTCGAACAATGAGCAGTTCTTC
CASSWGQHSNNEQFF
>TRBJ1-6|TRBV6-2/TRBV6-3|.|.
TGTGCCAGCAGTTACTATGAGGCCTCCTATAATTCACCCCTCCACTTT
CASSYYEASYNSPLHF
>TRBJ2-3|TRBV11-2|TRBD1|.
TGTGCCAGCAGCCCCAGCCGGGACAGGGTAACTCTCCGCACAGATACGCAGTATTTT
CASSPSRDRVTLRTDTQYF
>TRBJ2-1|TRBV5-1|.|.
TGCGCCAGCAGCTTGATCCCTAGCGATCACTCCTACAATGAGCAGTTCTTC
CASSLIPSDHSYNEQFF
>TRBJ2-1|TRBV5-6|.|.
TGTGCCAGCAGCTTGGAGACAGGAGGCGGCTACAATGAGCAGTTCTTC
CASSLETGGGYNEQFF
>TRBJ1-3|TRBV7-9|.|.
TGTGCCAGCAGCCCCGAGACAGGTTCTGGAAACACCATATATTTT
CASSPETGSGNTIYF
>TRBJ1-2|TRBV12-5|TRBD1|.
TGTGCTAGTGGTTCCACTACGTCCGGGACAGGTAGCTATGGCTACACCTTC
CASGSTTSGTGSYGYTF
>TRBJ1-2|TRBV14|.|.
TGTGCCAGCAGCCACTGGGAGGGTGGCTACACCTTC
CASSHWEGGYTF